Listed below are T cell receptor beta chains from one sample, sequenced in a study of control samples from healthy donors and cancer patients. Generated by immunoSEQ multiplex PCR, the TCRdb table keeps only in-frame clones and is missing some. The table records 170,000 or so clones, 90% to 95% of them present only once. Sequenced sample: blood. These TCRs come from a woman aged 35 to 49 in good health. Each CDR3 is given with its conserved first and last residue. A D gene is named only where the DNA matches it firmly. Clone size is given for some rows only: seen once, a few or many times, or a class if the clone is expanded.

d_gene,abundance,j_gene,v_gene,len,CDR3aa,CDR3nt
TRBD2,-,TRBJ2-1,TRBV9,15,CASSVGASGSNEQFF,TGTGCCAGCAGCGTAGGGGCTAGCGGGAGCAATGAGCAGTTCTTC
-,-,TRBJ1-1,TRBV7-9,14,CASSLQGWNTEAFF,TGTGCCAGCAGCTTACAGGGCTGGAACACTGAAGCTTTCTTT
-,-,TRBJ1-5,TRBV7-2,14,CASSAGSVDQPQHF,TGTGCCAGCAGCGCAGGGAGCGTGGATCAGCCCCAGCATTTT
TRBD1,-,TRBJ1-3,TRBV29-1,13,CSVRGPPGNTIYF,TGCAGCGTCAGGGGGCCTCCGGGAAACACCATATATTTT
-,-,TRBJ1-1,TRBV6-2/TRBV6-3,12,CASSYHGQLVFF,TGTGCCAGCAGTTACCACGGACAGCTGGTTTTCTTT
-,-,TRBJ2-7,TRBV15,15,CATSLSGSYSYEQYF,TGTGCCACCAGTCTCTCGGGCAGCTACTCCTACGAGCAGTACTTC
TRBD2,-,TRBJ2-1,TRBV12-5,17,CASGLVLSGKAYNEQFF,TGTGCTAGTGGTTTGGTACTGAGCGGGAAAGCCTACAATGAGCAGTTCTTC
TRBD1,-,TRBJ2-7,TRBV14,14,CASSQVTGGYEQYF,TGTGCCAGCAGCCAAGTTACAGGGGGCTACGAGCAGTACTTC
-,-,TRBJ1-5,TRBV15,15,CATSREASRGTPQHF,TGTGCCACCAGCAGAGAAGCCTCACGGGGGACGCCCCAGCATTTT
-,-,TRBJ2-3,TRBV10-3,17,CAISPQGSPSSTDTQYF,TGTGCCATCAGCCCTCAGGGGAGCCCGTCCAGCACAGATACGCAGTATTTT
TRBD2,-,TRBJ2-2,TRBV11-2,18,CASSLRPSGSGNTGELFF,TGTGCCAGCAGCTTACGTCCTAGCGGGAGTGGTAACACCGGGGAGCTGTTTTTT
-,-,TRBJ1-6,TRBV5-6,15,CARTQPGPRNSPLHF,TGTGCCAGAACACAACCGGGACCGAGAAATTCACCCCTCCACTTT
TRBD2,many,TRBJ2-1,TRBV6-2/TRBV6-3,15,CASSYSLAGASEQFF,TGTGCCAGCAGTTACAGTCTAGCGGGGGCATCTGAGCAGTTCTTC
TRBD1,-,TRBJ1-5,TRBV15,14,CATSRQGALQPQHF,TGTGCCACCAGCAGACAGGGGGCTTTGCAGCCCCAGCATTTT
TRBD1,-,TRBJ2-7,TRBV5-1,17,CASSLEARDRGTYEQYF,TGCGCCAGCAGCTTGGAGGCCCGGGACAGGGGAACCTACGAGCAGTACTTC
-,-,TRBJ1-2,TRBV9,14,CASSGGQTHYGYTF,TGTGCCAGCAGCGGCGGACAGACCCACTATGGCTACACCTTC
TRBD1,-,TRBJ2-1,TRBV5-4,15,CASRMDRGTHNEQFF,TGTGCCAGCAGGATGGACAGGGGAACCCACAATGAGCAGTTCTTC
TRBD2,once,TRBJ2-1,TRBV9,15,CASSGLAGGDNEQFF,TGTGCCAGCAGCGGACTAGCGGGAGGGGACAATGAGCAGTTCTTC
-,-,TRBJ1-1,TRBV6-6,16,CASSYSNRAHPHEAFF,TGTGCCAGCAGTTATTCTAACAGGGCCCACCCCCATGAAGCTTTCTTT
-,once,TRBJ1-1,TRBV19,16,CASKGRSVVKNTEAFF,TGTGCCAGTAAAGGGCGAAGTGTGGTAAAAAACACTGAAGCTTTCTTT
-,-,TRBJ2-7,TRBV30,11,CAWSGIYEQYF,TGTGCCTGGAGTGGGATCTACGAGCAGTACTTC
TRBD1,once,TRBJ1-4,TRBV15,15,CATSRDWQGAEKLFF,TGTGCCACCAGCAGAGATTGGCAGGGGGCTGAAAAACTGTTTTTT
-,-,TRBJ2-7,TRBV7-9,13,CASSPPSSYEQYF,TGTGCCAGCAGCCCTCCGAGCTCCTACGAGCAGTACTTC
-,-,TRBJ2-7,TRBV6-1,14,CASSDNIGPYEQYF,TGTGCCAGCAGTGATAATATCGGGCCTTACGAGCAGTACTTC
-,-,TRBJ1-2,TRBV14,15,CASSQGTSANYGYTF,TGTGCCAGCAGCCAAGGGACGAGCGCTAACTATGGCTACACCTTC
-,-,TRBJ1-5,TRBV4-3,13,CASSQGVNQPQHF,TGCGCCAGCAGCCAGGGGGTCAATCAGCCCCAGCATTTT
TRBD1,-,TRBJ1-3,TRBV7-9,15,CASSGDRGPGNTIYF,TGTGCCAGCAGCGGTGACAGGGGGCCTGGAAACACCATATATTTT
-,-,TRBJ2-6,TRBV15,15,CATSGERSGANVLTF,TGTGCCACCAGCGGGGAGCGCTCTGGGGCCAACGTCCTGACTTTC
TRBD1,-,TRBJ2-7,TRBV5-1,16,CASTLSPGDRGNEQYF,TGCGCCAGCACCCTATCCCCGGGGGACAGGGGAAACGAGCAGTACTTC
-,-,TRBJ2-7,TRBV5-6,11,CASSLGYEQYF,TGTGCCAGCAGCTTGGGCTACGAGCAGTACTTC
-,-,TRBJ1-6,TRBV2,15,CASRQESSYNSPLHF,TGTGCCAGCAGACAGGAGAGCTCCTATAATTCACCCCTCCACTTT
-,-,TRBJ1-1,TRBV27,16,CASSFSTAGGRTEAFF,TGTGCCAGCAGTTTCTCGACAGCCGGGGGAAGGACTGAAGCTTTCTTT
-,-,TRBJ1-5,TRBV19,18,CASSIDRNIRGGNQPQHF,TGTGCCAGTAGTATAGATCGAAACATCAGGGGTGGTAATCAGCCCCAGCATTTT
-,-,TRBJ1-6,TRBV9,15,CASSVFQGRNSPLHF,TGTGCCAGCAGCGTGTTTCAGGGCCGTAATTCACCCCTCCACTTT
-,-,TRBJ1-2,TRBV2,10,CASVKDGYTF,TGTGCCAGCGTTAAGGATGGCTACACCTTC
TRBD2,-,TRBJ2-1,TRBV5-1,16,CASSPGTSGVYNEQFF,TGCGCCAGCAGCCCGGGGACTAGCGGAGTCTACAATGAGCAGTTCTTC
-,-,TRBJ2-5,TRBV7-2,14,CASSPSSNRETQYF,TGTGCCAGCAGCCCGAGCTCTAACAGGGAGACCCAGTACTTC
-,-,TRBJ1-5,TRBV6-1,17,CASSARVPRDSNQPQHF,TGTGCCAGCAGTGCCAGGGTGCCCCGGGATAGCAATCAGCCCCAGCATTTT
-,-,TRBJ1-1,TRBV6-5,14,CASSYGWANTEAFF,TGTGCCAGCAGTTACGGATGGGCAAACACTGAAGCTTTCTTT
-,once,TRBJ2-5,TRBV19,17,CASSVLPGLAGQETQYF,TGTGCCAGTAGTGTATTACCGGGACTCGCAGGCCAAGAGACCCAGTACTTC
-,once,TRBJ2-6,TRBV18,17,CASSPRSAQTGANVLTF,TGTGCCAGCTCACCTCGGTCGGCGCAAACTGGGGCCAACGTCCTGACTTTC